Following are 30 T cell receptor beta chains from one sample sequenced in a study of T cell clonotyping in hematopoietic cell transplantation. TCRdb keeps only in-frame clones here, not all; method: immunoSEQ multiplex PCR. The table shows roughly 7,000 clones, with roughly 90% occurring only once. The input for sequencing was PBMCs, taken 30 days after allogeneic stem cell transplant. The receptors shown here come from a female patient aged 45 to 65 who had an allogeneic stem cell transplant from an unrelated donor, so the T cells may come from the graft donor. Some clones in this sample may be carry-over from other donors' samples.

This chain joins TRBV6-1 and TRBJ2-7; 10 nucleotides match TRBD1. The CDR3 runs to 14 residues. Losses at the gene ends were 7 bases for V and 5 bases for J; bases not matched to a gene: 8. Germline V lookup: CDR1 MNHNS, CDR2 SASEGT. The CDR3 DNA follows: TGTGCCAGCAACCGGGACAGGGGAAGGGACGAGCAGTACTTC. It translates to CASNRDRGRDEQYF.

The rearrangement joins TRBV11-2 to TRBJ2-7; 9 bases line up with TRBD2. The CDR3 extends over 15 amino acids. The germline V gene has CDR1 SGHAT and CDR2 FQNNGV. V lost 5 bases and J lost 6; bases outside the gene matches: 11. CDR3: CASSRGLAENIEQYF. The CDR3 DNA is TGTGCCAGCAGCCGGGGACTAGCAGAAAATATCGAGCAGTACTTC.

This chain uses TRBV30 with TRBJ2-5; a weak D match, TRBD2 (5 bases). V lost 3 bases to trimming and J lost 7 bases, with 21 bases between them. The CDR3 runs to 15 residues. Germline V gives CDR1 GTSNPN, CDR2 SVGIG (reference sequence). The CDR3 DNA follows: TGTGCCTGGAGGGATTCATCTGTGAGCGGAAGGACCCAGTACTTC. It specifies CAWRDSSVSGRTQYF.

V and J are TRBV6-1 and TRBJ1-2; no clear D gene. Germline CDR1 MNHNS, CDR2 SASEGT. The CDR3 totals 13 residues. With 6 bases removed from V and 5 bases from J, the gap between germline ends came to 13 bases. The CDR3 DNA follows: TGTGCCAGCAGAACCACCCCCGAATATGGCTACACCTTC. Amino acids: CASRTTPEYGYTF.

J is TRBJ2-5 and V is TRBV19; 7 nucleotides align to TRBD2. Germline CDR1 and CDR2: LNHDA and SQIVND (reference sequence). CDR3 size: 14 residues. Germline trimming cut 7 bases from V and 2 bases from J; bases unmatched to any gene: 7. CDR3 sequence: CASTTGRRQETQYF. The CDR3 DNA reads TGTGCCAGTACCACCGGGAGGCGACAAGAGACCCAGTACTTC.

This chain joins TRBV9 and TRBJ2-4; D remains unclear. Germline values: CDR1 SGDLS, CDR2 YYNGEE. The CDR3 loop spans 15 amino acids. V shed 0 bases and J shed 2 bases, with 9 bases lying between them. The CDR3 region is CASSVGGVTKNIQYF. CDR3 nucleotide sequence: TGTGCCAGCAGCGTAGGTGGAGTTACCAAAAACATTCAGTACTTC. The variable domain in full, with the rest retrieved from reference TRBV9 and TRBJ2-4, is DSGVTQTPKHLITATGQRVTLRCSPRSGDLSVYWYQQSLDQGLQFLIQYYNGEERAKGNILERFSAQQFPDLHSELNLSSLELGDSALYFCASSVGGVTKNIQYFGAGTRLSVL.

The chain recombines TRBV11-2 with TRBJ2-1; 9 bases are shared with TRBD2. With 4 bases clipped from V and 12 bases from J, the junction kept 4 bases outside the gene matches. Looked up from germline, CDR1 is SGHAT and CDR2 is FQNNGV. This CDR3 region has 12 residues. CDR3: CASSYSAGGQFF. The DNA of the CDR3 is TGTGCCAGCAGCTATTCAGCGGGAGGGCAGTTCTTC.

This chain links TRBV7-3 with TRBJ2-6; 7 nucleotides line up with TRBD1. Trimming removed 1 base from V and 4 bases from J; junction bases left unmatched: 10. Germline V gene lookup returns CDR1 SGHTA and CDR2 FQGTGA. The CDR3 contains 18 residues. This CDR3 is CASSLKPTGDPGANVLTF. The CDR3 coding sequence is TGTGCCAGCAGCTTAAAACCCACAGGGGACCCCGGGGCCAACGTCCTGACTTTC. Full variable domain (remainder filled in from reference TRBV7-3 and TRBJ2-6): GAGVSQTPSNKVTEKGKYVELRCDPISGHTALYWYRQSLGQGPEFLIYFQGTGAADDSGLPNDRFFAVRPEGSVSTLKIQRTERGDSAVYLCASSLKPTGDPGANVLTFGAGSRLTVL.

The chain combines TRBV27 with TRBJ1-5, with 9 bases identical to TRBD1. The CDR3 covers 15 residues. Germline loops: CDR1 MNHEY, CDR2 SMNVEV (reference sequence). The V and J ends lost 2 bases and 7 bases, in that order; junction bases with no gene match: 6. CDR3 residues: CASSLTGGAWQPQHF. In DNA form, the CDR3 reads TGTGCCAGCAGTTTAACAGGGGGCGCATGGCAGCCCCAGCATTTT.

The chain combines TRBV7-9 with TRBJ2-7, with D possibly being TRBD1 or TRBD2 (6 bases each). V lost 5 bases, J lost 2 bases, and 13 bases lay in between. Germline V CDR1 and CDR2: SEHNR, FQNEAQ (reference sequence). This CDR3 has 14 amino acids. The CDR3 region has the DNA TGTGCCAGCAGCCCGTCGGGGGCCGCCTACGAGCAGTACTTC. Amino acid sequence: CASSPSGAAYEQYF.

The chain has TRBV5-1 and TRBJ1-4, with a weak D call TRBD1 (5 bases). Trimming left V 6 bases short and J 5 bases short, with 11 bases between. The CDR3 loop spans 13 amino acids. Germline V lookup: CDR1 SGHRS, CDR2 YFSETQ. CDR3 in DNA: TGCGCCAGCACCCGGGGCTGGAATGAAAAACTGTTTTTT. Residues: CASTRGWNEKLFF.

The V gene is TRBV6-5, the J gene TRBJ1-1; 9 positions match TRBD1. Per the germline V gene, CDR1 is MNHEY and CDR2 is SVGAGI. This CDR3 contains 15 residues. V shed 0 bases, J shed 4 bases, and the junction held 3 bases outside the gene matches. CDR3 loop: CASSYSTGGITEAFF. The CDR3 DNA reads TGTGCCAGCAGTTACTCGACAGGGGGTATCACTGAAGCTTTCTTT.

The chain is built from TRBV30 and TRBJ2-7; D could derive from TRBD1 or TRBD2 (5 bases each). Trimming removed 1 base from V and 4 bases from J, with 17 bases in between. This CDR3 region has 15 residues. Per the germline V gene, CDR1 is GTSNPN and CDR2 is SVGIG (reference sequence). CDR3 sequence: CAWSAGPGGVYEQYF. The CDR3 nucleotides read TGTGCCTGGAGTGCGGGGCCCGGCGGAGTATACGAGCAGTACTTC.

The genes are TRBV29-1 and TRBJ1-2; D not certain. The length of the CDR3 is 14 residues. CDR1 SQVTM and CDR2 ANQGSEA come from the germline V gene. V lost 0 bases, J lost 4 bases, and 12 bases lay in between. This chain's CDR3 is CSVEDEGEGYGYTF. The CDR3 DNA reads as TGCAGCGTTGAAGACGAGGGAGAGGGCTATGGCTACACCTTC.

The chain combines TRBV19 with TRBJ2-5, with 13 bases identical to TRBD2. Germline V lookup: CDR1 LNHDA, CDR2 SQIVND (reference sequence). The CDR3 contains 17 residues. The V segment lost 5 bases and the J segment 5 bases; nucleotides outside the gene matches: 11. CDR3 nucleotide sequence: TGTGCCAGTAGTCCCCGTAGACTAGCGGGAGGTTCGGAGACCCAGTACTTC. Its protein is CASSPRRLAGGSETQYF.

The V gene is TRBV15, the J gene TRBJ1-5; possibly TRBD1 for D (5 bases). The CDR3 is made up of 14 amino acids. From germline, CDR1 is LNHNV and CDR2 YYDKDF (reference sequence). V gave up 0 bases and J gave up 7 bases, with 10 bases separating them. DNA for the CDR3: TGTGCCACCAGCAGAGAGGGGGGAGGACAGCCCCAGCATTTT. Protein sequence: CATSREGGGQPQHF.

The chain couples TRBV10-3 to TRBJ2-5, with D possibly TRBD1 on 5 matching bases. The length of the CDR3 is 14 residues. Trimming pared 0 bases from V and 3 bases from J, leaving 8 bases between. CDR1 ENHRY and CDR2 SYGVKD come from the germline V gene. The chain's CDR3 is CAISESVREETQYF. The CDR3 coding sequence is TGTGCCATCAGTGAGTCGGTCAGGGAAGAGACCCAGTACTTC.

The rearrangement uses TRBV25-1 and TRBJ2-2; D perhaps matches TRBD2 (5 bases). Germline values: CDR1 MGHDK, CDR2 SYGVNS. This CDR3 region has 14 residues. The V gene lost 1 base and the J gene lost 6 bases, with 9 bases spanning the gap. CDR3 bases: TGTGCCAGCAGTGAATTGGTCGGGGCCGGGGAGCTGTTTTTT. Protein sequence: CASSELVGAGELFF. The full variable domain, rest sourced from reference TRBV25-1 and TRBJ2-2, is EADIYQTPRYLVIGTGKKITLECSQTMGHDKMYWYQQDPGMELHLIHYSYGVNSTEKGDLSSESTVSRIRTEHFPLTLESARPSHTSQYLCASSELVGAGELFFGEGSRLTVL.

Written as DNA, the CDR3 is TGTGCCAGCAGCTTGGTACGACAGGTTCTTACTAATTCACCCCTCCACTTT. This translates into CASSLVRQVLTNSPLHF. J is TRBJ1-6 and V is TRBV5-8; D is possibly TRBD1 (6 bases). CDR1 and CDR2 (germline): SGHTS, YDEGEE. CDR3 length: 17 residues. Trimming stripped 0 bases from V and 6 bases from J, with 16 bases between.

The gene calls are TRBV12-5 and TRBJ2-7; D call uncertain. The CDR3 has 13 amino acids. With 6 bases removed from V and 3 bases from J, the gap between germline ends came to 12 bases. Germline CDR1 is LGHNT and CDR2 is FRNRAP. DNA for the CDR3: TGTGCTAGTGGGGGAACTGCCGTCTACGAGCAGTACTTC. Protein sequence: CASGGTAVYEQYF.

The chain is built from TRBV5-1 and TRBJ1-4; TRBD1 aligns across 9 bases. Looked up from germline, CDR1 is SGHRS and CDR2 is YFSETQ. V gave up 4 bases and J gave up 7 bases; unmatched junction bases: 8. The CDR3 spans 15 residues. CDR3 protein: CASSGGTGSGEKLFF. CDR3 bases: TGCGCCAGCAGCGGAGGGACAGGGTCGGGTGAAAAACTGTTTTTT.

The chain combines TRBV5-8 with TRBJ2-1, with D perhaps matching TRBD1 (6 bases). Germline V gene sequence: CDR1 SGHTS, CDR2 YDEGEE. The CDR3 has 12 residues. Trimming left V 6 bases short and J 9 bases short, with 13 bases between. CDR3 nucleotide sequence: TGTGCCAGCATCTGGGGGCTCGGTGAGCAGTTCTTC. Its translation is CASIWGLGEQFF. Based on the CDR3 plus reference TRBV5-8 and TRBJ2-1, the full variable domain is EAGVTQSPTHLIKTRGQQATLRCSPISGHTSVYWYQQALGLGLQFLLWYDEGEERNRGNFPPRFSGRQFPNYSSELNVNALELEDSALYLCASIWGLGEQFFGPGTRLTVL.

The gene calls are TRBV9 and TRBJ2-2, with 7 bases lining up with TRBD1. The germline gives CDR1 SGDLS, CDR2 YYNGEE. The CDR3 consists of 17 residues. V dropped 2 bases and J dropped 0; count of bases not matched to a gene: 7. The CDR3 DNA is TGTGCCAGCAGCGTCCCCTCAGGGGGTCCGAACACCGGGGAGCTGTTTTTT. It specifies CASSVPSGGPNTGELFF. Drawing the rest from reference TRBV9 and TRBJ2-2, the complete variable domain is DSGVTQTPKHLITATGQRVTLRCSPRSGDLSVYWYQQSLDQGLQFLIQYYNGEERAKGNILERFSAQQFPDLHSELNLSSLELGDSALYFCASSVPSGGPNTGELFFGEGSRLTVL.

The chain uses TRBV6-1 and TRBJ1-2, with 7 positions matching TRBD1. The CDR3 is 16 residues long. The V gene's germline CDR1 is MNHNS and CDR2 SASEGT. J gave up 0 bases and V 3 bases, and 7 bases lay outside the gene matches. CDR3 residues: CASSDRLGTANYGYTF. The DNA for the CDR3 is TGTGCCAGCAGTGATAGACTAGGGACAGCTAACTATGGCTACACCTTC.

The V gene is TRBV5-1, the J gene TRBJ2-7; D is perhaps TRBD1 (5 bases). The V gene's germline CDR1 is SGHRS and CDR2 YFSETQ. V shed 6 bases and J shed 3 bases, with 19 bases lying between them. The CDR3 spans 15 residues. The CDR3 DNA follows: TGCGCCAGCACCTACTCCGTGGACACATACTACGAGCAGTACTTC. Encoded protein: CASTYSVDTYYEQYF.

This chain links TRBV7-9 with TRBJ1-5; 8 bases line up with TRBD1. After removal of 8 bases from V and 10 bases from J, the junction contained 7 bases not matched to a gene. Germline-derived CDR1 and CDR2 are SEHNR and FQNEAQ (reference sequence). The CDR3 length is 12 residues. Written as DNA, the CDR3 is TGTGCCAGCGGCAGGGGGCTGAGTCCCCAGCATTTT. Translation gives CASGRGLSPQHF.

V and J are TRBV19 and TRBJ1-6; D remains unclear. Germline V lookup: CDR1 LNHDA, CDR2 SQIVND (reference sequence). Deletions cut 3 bases from V and 5 bases from J, with 11 bases between. CDR3 length: 15 amino acids. The CDR3 nucleotides read TGTGCCAGTAGTATGTCGGGCCTTAATAATTCACCCCTCCACTTT. It encodes CASSMSGLNNSPLHF.

This chain's CDR3 is CASSFRTGQHF. The DNA of the CDR3 is TGTGCCAGCAGTTTTCGGACAGGCCAGCATTTT. The V and J genes are TRBV28 and TRBJ1-5, with 7 bases identical to TRBD1. The germline V gene encodes CDR1 MDHEN and CDR2 SYDVKM. Unmatched junction bases numbered 2, after V lost 3 bases and J lost 12 bases. The CDR3 contains 11 residues. The full variable domain, its missing parts supplied by reference TRBV28 and TRBJ1-5, is DVKVTQSSRYLVKRTGEKVFLECVQDMDHENMFWYRQDPGLGLRLIYFSYDVKMKEKGDIPEGYSVSREKKERFSLILESASTNQTSMYLCASSFRTGQHFGDGTRLSIL.

The chain couples TRBV6-1 to TRBJ1-4; no definite D call. V dropped 4 bases and J dropped 7 bases, with 22 bases sitting between them. Looked up from germline, CDR1 is MNHNS and CDR2 is SASEGT. This CDR3 has 17 amino acids. The CDR3 DNA reads as TGTGCCAGCAGTGTAGTCGGACTTCGGGGAAAAGGTGAAAAACTGTTTTTT. Encoded protein: CASSVVGLRGKGEKLFF.

This clone was found once. The chain employs TRBV21-1 and TRBJ2-1; TRBD2, the table's D call, lacks a check against the DNA. TRBV21-1 is designated a pseudogene. The CDR3 runs 11 residues. CDR3 bases: TGTGCCAGCAGCTTAAGAGGGGAGCAGTTCTTC. This sequence encodes CASSLRGEQFF.